This T cell receptor (beta chain) was identified during a study of spatial heterogeneity in lung cancer. Study-wide background: Detection of beta-chain sequences consistently exceeded that of alpha-chain sequences.

Regarding the study as a whole: In tumors, expanded intratumoral alpha and beta TCR counts tracked mutation counts.

About this clonotype: Its antigen is unidentified.

The time point here: sample taken at primary tumor resection. In each case, whole RNA from tumor, nontumor lung or frozen PBMC was sequenced unsorted. TCRdb reprocessed the 5' RACE reads via MiXCR and lists one record per CDR3 protein. The repertoire holds around 8,600 distinct CDR3 sequences, with roughly 7.2% as singletons. Specimen: lung tumor tissue, collected at surgery. This TCR derives from a female donor with early-stage non-small cell lung cancer.

The CDR3 spells CASSVAGDEQFF. The CDR3 DNA is TGTGCCAGCAGCGTAGCGGGCGATGAGCAGTTCTTC. The chain uses TRBV9 and TRBJ2-1; D is ambiguous. The CDR3 contains 12 residues. V lost 0 bases and J lost 8, with 6 bases in between. The germline V gene has CDR1 SGDLS and CDR2 YYNGEE.